The next 10 T cell receptor beta chains were all read from a single sample in a study of neoadjuvant anti-PD-1 for oral cavity cancer. Assay used: immunoSEQ multiplex PCR; TCRdb lists only in-frame clones, some missing. The sample includes 14,000 or so clones, 70% to 80% of them seen just once. Sample: PBMCs, taken before nivolumab (anti-PD-1) treatment. The receptors here all came from a person aged 40 to 85 with oral cavity squamous cell carcinoma.

The genes are TRBV10-1 and TRBJ1-4; D remains ambiguous. In germline, CDR1 is WNHNN, CDR2 SYGVQD (reference sequence). The V gene lost 8 bases and the J gene lost 1 base, with 11 bases spanning the gap. The CDR3 has 14 residues. The DNA for the CDR3 is TGCGCCAGCGGACCGGGAGGAACTAATGAAAAACTGTTTTTT. Translating it yields CASGPGGTNEKLFF.

The chain employs TRBV6-5 and TRBJ2-5; D tentatively reads TRBD1 or TRBD2 (6 bases each). Germline loops: CDR1 MNHEY, CDR2 SVGAGI. V was trimmed by 2 bases and J by 7 bases, leaving 17 bases between them. The CDR3 is 15 residues long. In DNA form, the CDR3 reads TGTGCCAGCAGTTACGCCGGGGGCAGCTTCGGGACCCAGTACTTC. This gives the protein CASSYAGGSFGTQYF.

This clone has a handful of counts. V gene TRBV10-1 combines with J gene TRBJ2-7; 10 bases line up with TRBD2. V trimming: 4 bases; J trimming: 5 bases; junction bases outside the gene matches: 5. The germline CDR1 and CDR2 sequences are WNHNN and SYGVQD (reference sequence). The CDR3 is 14 residues long. The CDR3 protein is CASSAAGTSDEQYF. In DNA form, the CDR3 reads TGCGCCAGCAGTGCAGCTGGGACTAGCGACGAGCAGTACTTC.

The chain joins TRBV6-5 to TRBJ1-1, with 9 bases identical to TRBD1. CDR3 length: 12 residues. CDR1 and CDR2 (germline): MNHEY, SVGAGI. Germline trimming cut 6 bases from V and 8 bases from J; bases unmatched to any gene: 4. CDR3 sequence (DNA): TGTGCCAGCAGGCGGACAGGGGCCGAAGCTTTCTTT. Translation: CASRRTGAEAFF.

Written as DNA, the CDR3 is TGCAGCGGGGGGGCGGGACCCCCGGGCGAGCAGTACTTC. Encoded protein: CSGGAGPPGEQYF. This chain connects TRBV29-1 to TRBJ2-7; D may correspond to TRBD1 or TRBD2 (6 bases each). V gave up 7 bases and J gave up 6 bases, with 19 bases separating them. CDR1 is SQVTM and CDR2 is ANQGSEA in the germline V gene. The CDR3 loop spans 13 amino acids.

This clone was seen a few times. This rearrangement joins TRBV11-3 to TRBJ2-2, with TRBD2 matching 8 bases. The CDR3 sequence is 15 residues long. The junction had 6 bases not matched to a gene; V was cut back by 5 bases and J by 4 bases. CDR1 and CDR2 from the germline V gene are SGHNT and YENEEA. CDR3 bases: TGTGCCAGCAGCCCGGGGGGGGTGGCCACCGGGGAGCTGTTTTTT. Translating gives CASSPGGVATGELFF.

The chain uses TRBV6-6 and TRBJ1-5; the D gene is possibly TRBD1 (6 bases). The CDR3 consists of 15 residues. Trimming took off 6 bases at V and 4 bases at J, with 16 bases between the two ends. CDR1 MNHNY and CDR2 SVGAGI come from the germline V gene (reference sequence). The CDR3 coding sequence is TGTGCCAGCAGACCCACAGGGATTCGTAATCAGCCCCAGCATTTT. This sequence encodes CASRPTGIRNQPQHF.

The chain has TRBV7-3 and TRBJ2-5, with TRBD2 matching 8 bases. Germline CDR1 reads SGHTA; CDR2 reads FQGTGA. This CDR3 has 15 residues. V lost 1 base, J lost 5 bases, and 6 bases stayed unmatched. The CDR3 region is CASSLRRSGSETQYF. CDR3 sequence (DNA): TGTGCCAGCAGCTTAAGGCGGAGCGGGAGTGAGACCCAGTACTTC.

The V and J genes are TRBV5-1 and TRBJ2-5; 9 bases align to TRBD1. This CDR3 is built from 16 residues. From germline, CDR1 is SGHRS and CDR2 YFSETQ. V trimming: 4 bases; J trimming: 4 bases; junction bases outside the gene matches: 11. The CDR3 DNA sequence: TGCGCCAGCAGCACGGGTGGGACAGGGCCCCGAGAGACCCAGTACTTC. Protein: CASSTGGTGPRETQYF.

This clone occurred once. V is TRBV27 and J is TRBJ1-2; TRBD1 is a possible D gene (6 bases). CDR1 and CDR2 from the germline V gene are MNHEY and SMNVEV (reference sequence). The length of the CDR3 is 15 residues. Trimming left V 6 bases short and J 7 bases short, with 21 bases between. DNA for the CDR3: TGTGCCAGCAGAAAGGGGGGGCAGTGGAGTTTTGGCTACACCTTC. Residues: CASRKGGQWSFGYTF.